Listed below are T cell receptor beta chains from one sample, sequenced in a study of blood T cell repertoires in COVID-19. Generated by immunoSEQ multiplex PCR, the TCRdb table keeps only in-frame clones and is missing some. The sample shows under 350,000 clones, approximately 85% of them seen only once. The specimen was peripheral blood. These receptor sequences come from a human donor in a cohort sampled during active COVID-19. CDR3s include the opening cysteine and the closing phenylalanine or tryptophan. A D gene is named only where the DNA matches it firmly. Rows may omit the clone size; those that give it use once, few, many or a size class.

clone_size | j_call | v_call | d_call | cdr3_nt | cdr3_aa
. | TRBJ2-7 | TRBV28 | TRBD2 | TGTGCCAGCAGTTCCCCGACTAGCGGGACCTACGAGCAGTACTTC | CASSSPTSGTYEQYF
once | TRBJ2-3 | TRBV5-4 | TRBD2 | TGTGCCAGCAGCTTGGGAACTAGCGGGAGGGACTCAGATACGCAGTATTTT | CASSLGTSGRDSDTQYF
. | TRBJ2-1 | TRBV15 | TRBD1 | TGTGCCACCGAAGACAGGGGGCGGGCGATGGTGAACAATGAGCAGTTCTTC | CATEDRGRAMVNNEQFF
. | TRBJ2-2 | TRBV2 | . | TGTGCCAGCAGCGGGAGTAACACCGGGGAGCTGTTTTTT | CASSGSNTGELFF
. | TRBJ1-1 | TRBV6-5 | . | TGTGCCAGCAGTTACTCCCCATCAGGGAACACTGAAGCTTTCTTT | CASSYSPSGNTEAFF
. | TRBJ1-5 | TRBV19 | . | TGTGCCAGTAACCTACAGGGATTGGAGCCCCAGCATTTT | CASNLQGLEPQHF
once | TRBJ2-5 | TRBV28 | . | TGTGCCAGCAGTTCTTCTATCCTAGCGAAAAAAGAGACCCAGTACTTC | CASSSSILAKKETQYF
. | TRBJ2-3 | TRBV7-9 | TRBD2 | TGTGCCAGCAGTATCGGACTAGCGGGAGGGCTCGGTACAGATACGCAGTATTTT | CASSIGLAGGLGTDTQYF
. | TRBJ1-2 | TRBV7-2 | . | TGTGCCAGCAGCTTATCTCAGTCTCTCTATGGCTACACCTTC | CASSLSQSLYGYTF
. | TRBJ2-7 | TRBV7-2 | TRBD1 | TGTGCCAGCAGCTTGGGACAGCACTACGAGCAGTACTTC | CASSLGQHYEQYF
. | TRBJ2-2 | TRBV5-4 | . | TGTGCCAGCAGCTTCCTAGCCAACACCGGGGAGCTGTTTTTT | CASSFLANTGELFF
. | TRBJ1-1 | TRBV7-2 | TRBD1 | TGTGCCAGCAGGACAGGGGGCACGAACACTGAAGCTTTCTTT | CASRTGGTNTEAFF
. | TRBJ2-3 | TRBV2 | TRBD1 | TGTGCCGGGACAGGGTGGGATACGCAGTATTTT | CAGTGWDTQYF
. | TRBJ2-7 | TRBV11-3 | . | TGTGCCAGCAGCTTGAAAGGGGTCGCCGAGCAGTACTTC | CASSLKGVAEQYF
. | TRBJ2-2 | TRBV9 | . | TGTGCCAGCAGCCTTAACAGGGAGCTGTTTTTT | CASSLNRELFF
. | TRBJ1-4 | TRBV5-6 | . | TGTGCCAGCAGCTTGGCCAACAGTCGAGAAAAACTGTTTTTT | CASSLANSREKLFF
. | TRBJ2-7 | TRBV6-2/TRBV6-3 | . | TGTGCCAGCAGTGACTCGGCCCCCTCCTACGAGCAGTACTTC | CASSDSAPSYEQYF
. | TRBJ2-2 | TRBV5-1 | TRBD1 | TGCGCCAGCGGACAGGGCCCCGGGGAGCTGTTTTTT | CASGQGPGELFF
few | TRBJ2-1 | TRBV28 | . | TGTGCCACCCTGACGGGCTTAGCGGACAATGAGCAGTTCTTC | CATLTGLADNEQFF
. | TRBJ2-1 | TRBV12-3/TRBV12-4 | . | TGTGCCAGCAGTTTAGCGCGTTCGGGGTGGCAGTTCTTC | CASSLARSGWQFF
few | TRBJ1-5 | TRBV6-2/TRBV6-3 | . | TGTGCCAGCAGTCCCAGCGGGGTCCTCATCGGGGGCAATCAGCCCCAGCATTTT | CASSPSGVLIGGNQPQHF
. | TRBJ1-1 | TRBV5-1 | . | TGCGCCAGCAGCTTAGGGACACCGGAGGACACTGAAGCTTTCTTT | CASSLGTPEDTEAFF
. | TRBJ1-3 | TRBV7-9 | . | TGTGCCAGCAGCCCCAAGCTCCGAATTGGAAACACCATATATTTT | CASSPKLRIGNTIYF
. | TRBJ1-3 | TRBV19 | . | TGTGCCAGTAAGCAAAACCAGGGCCACGAGACCATATATTTT | CASKQNQGHETIYF
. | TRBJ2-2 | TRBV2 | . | TGTGCCAGCAGATCGCGGGGTATGAACACCGGGGAGCTGTTTTTT | CASRSRGMNTGELFF
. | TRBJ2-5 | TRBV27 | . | TGTGCCAGCAGTACTACCCCGAGGGAGACCCAGTACTTC | CASSTTPRETQYF
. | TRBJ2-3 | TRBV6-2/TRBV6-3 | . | TGTGCCAGCAGTTATGTCGGGATAGGCACAGATACGCAGTATTTT | CASSYVGIGTDTQYF
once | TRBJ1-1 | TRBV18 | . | TGTGCCAGCTCACAGGACATGAACACTGAAGCTTTCTTT | CASSQDMNTEAFF
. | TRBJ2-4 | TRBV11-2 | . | TGTGCCAGCAGCTTAGGTCACAGGGGACTAGCCAAAAACATTCAGTACTTC | CASSLGHRGLAKNIQYF
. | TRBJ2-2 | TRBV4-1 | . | TGCGCCAGCAGCCAACCGTCGAAAAGCCCGGCCGGGGAGCTGTTTTTT | CASSQPSKSPAGELFF
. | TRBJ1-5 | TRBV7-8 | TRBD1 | TGTGCCAGCAGCTCCTACTCCTCCGGGACAGGGGATCAGCCCCAGCATTTT | CASSSYSSGTGDQPQHF
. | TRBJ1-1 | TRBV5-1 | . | TGCGCCAGCAGCGCCGAGCTATCTATCAAGGGGACTGAAGCTTTCTTT | CASSAELSIKGTEAFF
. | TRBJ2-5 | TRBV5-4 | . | TGTGCCAGCAGCTTGGCCGAGGAGACCCAGTACTTC | CASSLAEETQYF
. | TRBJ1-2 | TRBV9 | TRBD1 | TGTGCCAGCAGCCCCGGCAGGGGGCTAGCTAACTATGGCTACACCTTC | CASSPGRGLANYGYTF
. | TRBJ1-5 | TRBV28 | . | TGTGCCAGCAGTTTAGCGGGAGGGGGTCCGCCCCAGCATTTT | CASSLAGGGPPQHF
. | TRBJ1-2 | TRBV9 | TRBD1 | TGTGCCAGCAGCGTAGTGACAGGGGATGGCTACACCTTC | CASSVVTGDGYTF
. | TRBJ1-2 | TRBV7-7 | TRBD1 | TGTGCTAGCATCATCATCATCCAATCTACCGGGACAGGGCCCTATGGCTACACCTTC | CASIIIIQSTGTGPYGYTF
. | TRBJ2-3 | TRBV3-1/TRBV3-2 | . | TGTGCCAGCAGCCCCCCTGGCACAGATACGCAGTATTTT | CASSPPGTDTQYF
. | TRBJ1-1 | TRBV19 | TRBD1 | TGTGCCAGTAGGAGAGGACAGGAACGCACTGAAGCTTTCTTT | CASRRGQERTEAFF
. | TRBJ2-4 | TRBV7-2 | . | TGTGCCAGCAGCAAAGACCGAGCGGGAGCCAAAAACATTCAGTACTTC | CASSKDRAGAKNIQYF
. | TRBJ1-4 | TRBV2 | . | TGTGCCAGCAGTGAAGACTGGGGGCGGAATGAAAAACTGTTTTTT | CASSEDWGRNEKLFF
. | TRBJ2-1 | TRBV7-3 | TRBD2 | TGTGCCAGCAGCTTAAAGCGGGAGGACTACAATGAGCAGTTCTTC | CASSLKREDYNEQFF
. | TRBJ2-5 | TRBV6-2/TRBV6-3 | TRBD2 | TGTGCCAGCAGTCCGACCGGCGGTGTGCGGGGGGAGACCCAGTACTTC | CASSPTGGVRGETQYF
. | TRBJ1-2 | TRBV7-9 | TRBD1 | TGTGCCAGCAGCTTAGGCATAACCGCACAGGGGGGCTACACCTTC | CASSLGITAQGGYTF
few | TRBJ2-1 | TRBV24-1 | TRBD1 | TGTGCCACCAGTGATTCCGGGACAGGGGGCAAGCAGTTCTTC | CATSDSGTGGKQFF
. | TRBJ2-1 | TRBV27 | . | TGTGCCAGCTGGGGGCGGGGGTGGGACAATGAGCAGTTCTTC | CASWGRGWDNEQFF
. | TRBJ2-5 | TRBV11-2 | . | TGTGCCAGCAGCTTAGTTCGAGAGACCCAGTACTTC | CASSLVRETQYF
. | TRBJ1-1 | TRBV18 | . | TGTGCCAGCCAAGGGGCCTCGAGGACTGAAGCTTTCTTT | CASQGASRTEAFF